There are a few counts of the clone carrying this TCR beta chain. The sample has other DNA sequences that encode this CDR3 too. These data are taken from a study of cytomegalovirus exposure and HLA in healthy donors. The germline gives CDR1 SGHRS, CDR2 YFSETQ. Between the trimmed V and J ends, which lost 3 bases and 2 bases, there was a span of 2 bases. The CDR3 runs 11 residues. PCR was performed using 60 Vbeta and 13 Jbeta primers. Clones were read by immunoSEQ multiplex PCR, and TCRdb kept only the in-frame ones, dropping some. This sample has 110,000 to 150,000 clones, with about four fifths found just once.

Specimen: PBMCs. The receptor was derived from a man aged 25 to 40 in good health and CMV-seronegative. The rearrangement joins TRBV5-1 to TRBJ2-5; D is ambiguous. Written as DNA, the CDR3 is TGCGCCAGCAGCTCTCAAGAGACCCAGTACTTC. Its protein is CASSSQETQYF.